Sequencing of this T cell receptor (beta chain) was carried out in a study of cytomegalovirus exposure and HLA in healthy donors. The CDR3 loop spans 13 amino acids. With 6 bases clipped from V and 2 bases from J, the junction kept 3 bases outside the gene matches. The germline CDR1 and CDR2 sequences are MDHEN and SYDVKM. PCR amplification relied on 60 Vbeta primers (plus 13 Jbeta primers). Assay used: immunoSEQ multiplex PCR; TCRdb lists only in-frame clones, some missing. There are around 150,000 clones in the sample; 80% occur only once, and roughly 9.3% lies in the top ten. Findings of the study overall: Immune exposure was documented only through CMV serostatus. As was reported, the HLA-A and HLA-B alleles of most subjects were accurately predicted from TCR beta sequences.

With respect to this clone: No antigen is known for it.

This sequence was found in a man in his late teens or twenties in good health and CMV-seropositive. The rearrangement uses TRBV28 and TRBJ2-7; 8 bases map to TRBD1. The sequencing input was PBMCs. The chain's CDR3 is CASRGQDPYEQYF. The CDR3, as DNA: TGTGCCAGCAGGGGACAGGACCCCTACGAGCAGTACTTC.